The 9 T cell receptor beta chains given below trace back to one sample, sequenced in a study of cytomegalovirus exposure and HLA in healthy donors. 60 Vbeta and 13 Jbeta primers were used in PCR. Only in-frame clones appear in the TCRdb table, and some are missing; sequencing was by immunoSEQ multiplex PCR. The sample holds around 140,000 clones, approximately 87% seen once. The source material was PBMCs. These receptors originate from a woman in her 30s in good health and CMV-seronegative.

The CDR3 protein is CASSLDPGIGTEAFF. The CDR3 DNA sequence: TGTGCCAGCAGCTTGGATCCAGGGATCGGCACTGAAGCTTTCTTT. The rearrangement joins TRBV5-6 to TRBJ1-1, with D tentatively TRBD1 (5 bases). V dropped 0 bases and J dropped 4 bases, with 13 bases sitting between them. Germline assignment: CDR1 SGHDT and CDR2 YYEEEE. This CDR3 contains 15 residues.

This sequence joins TRBV7-8 and TRBJ2-1, with 13 bases lining up with TRBD2. The length of the CDR3 is 17 residues. Trimming at V came to 5 bases and at J to 8 bases, leaving 12 bases not matched to a gene. Germline-derived CDR1 and CDR2 are SGHVS and FQNEAQ. The CDR3 is CASSPSRTSGSLDEQFF. The CDR3 nucleotides are TGTGCCAGCAGCCCATCGCGGACTAGCGGGAGTTTGGATGAGCAGTTCTTC.

The rearrangement links TRBV2 to TRBJ2-7; 9 bases fit TRBD1. V lost 8 bases, J lost 3 bases, and 20 bases stayed unmatched. The CDR3 totals 18 residues. Looked up from germline, CDR1 is SNHLY and CDR2 is FYNNEI. The CDR3 nucleotides read TGTGCCAGCCGCCCGGGACAGGGCGAACTCAGATTCTTCTACGAGCAGTACTTC. Its translation is CASRPGQGELRFFYEQYF.

The chain combines TRBV19 with TRBJ1-3; no clear D gene. CDR3 size: 16 residues. V gave up 7 bases and J gave up 2 bases, with 18 bases separating them. Germline V gene lookup returns CDR1 LNHDA and CDR2 SQIVND (reference sequence). The chain's CDR3 is CASMGPASRPGNTIYF. The CDR3 nucleotides are TGTGCCAGTATGGGCCCGGCCAGCCGGCCTGGAAACACCATATATTTT.

On this clone: A junction boundary mismatches the germline segment, possibly from a read error. This chain connects TRBV6-6 to TRBJ1-2, with D possibly TRBD1 on 6 matching bases. The germline gives CDR1 MNHNY, CDR2 SVGAGI (reference sequence). The CDR3 spans 11 residues. The CDR3 reads CASSYLADRYF. The CDR3 DNA reads as TGTGCCAGCAGTTACTTGGCGGACAGATACTTC.

The gene calls are TRBV7-2 and TRBJ2-5; TRBD1 matches 10 bases. The germline V gene encodes CDR1 SGHTA and CDR2 FQGNSA. There are 14 residues in the CDR3. J gave up 5 bases and V 5 bases, and 5 bases lay outside the gene matches. CDR3 sequence reads: CASSQDRGKETQYF. In nucleotides, the CDR3 is TGTGCCAGCAGCCAGGACAGGGGGAAGGAGACCCAGTACTTC.

The rearrangement uses TRBV7-2 and TRBJ2-7; weak D call: TRBD2 (7 bases). The CDR3 length is 13 residues. Germline V gene lookup returns CDR1 SGHTA and CDR2 FQGNSA. The V end was cut by 10 bases, the J end by 3 bases, with 16 bases between. CDR3 in amino acids: CATGGQGLYEQYF. The DNA for the CDR3 is TGTGCCACCGGGGGGCAGGGGCTCTACGAGCAGTACTTC.

The rearrangement links TRBV4-1 to TRBJ2-3, with 12 bases that match TRBD2. Germline assignment: CDR1 MGHRA and CDR2 YSYEKL. CDR3 length: 16 residues. With 3 bases clipped from V and 1 base from J, the junction kept 2 bases outside the gene matches. The CDR3 is CASSHRLAGGTDTQYF. DNA of the CDR3: TGCGCCAGCAGCCACCGACTAGCGGGGGGCACAGATACGCAGTATTTT.

Here the CDR3 DNA reads TGTGCCAGCAGCTTGGAATTGTCTAGCATCTTCTACGAGCAGTACTTC. This gives the protein CASSLELSSIFYEQYF. The chain recombines TRBV5-4 with TRBJ2-7, with D possibly being TRBD2 (5 bases). This CDR3 contains 16 residues. Germline V gives CDR1 SGHNT, CDR2 YYREEE (reference sequence). Deletions cut 0 bases from V and 3 bases from J, with 16 bases between.